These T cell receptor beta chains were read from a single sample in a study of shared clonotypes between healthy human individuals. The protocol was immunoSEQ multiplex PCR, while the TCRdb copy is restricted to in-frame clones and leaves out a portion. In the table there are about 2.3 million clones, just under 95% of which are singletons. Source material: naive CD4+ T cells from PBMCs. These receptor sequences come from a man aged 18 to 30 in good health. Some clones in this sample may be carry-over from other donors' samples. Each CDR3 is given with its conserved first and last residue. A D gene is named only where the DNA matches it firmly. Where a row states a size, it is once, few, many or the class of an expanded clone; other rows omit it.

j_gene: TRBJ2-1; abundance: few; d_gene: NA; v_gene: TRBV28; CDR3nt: TGTGCCAGCAGTTTTTCGGGTGGTGAGCAGTTCTTC; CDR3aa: CASSFSGGEQFF
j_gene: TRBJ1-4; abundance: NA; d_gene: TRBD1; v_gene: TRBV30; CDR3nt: TGTGCCTGGAGTTTTAACAGGGGGGTCGGGGAAAAACTGTTTTTT; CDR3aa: CAWSFNRGVGEKLFF
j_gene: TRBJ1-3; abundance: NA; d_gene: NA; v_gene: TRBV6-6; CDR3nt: TGTGTAATAGGGGATGGAAACACCATATATTTT; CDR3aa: CVIGDGNTIYF
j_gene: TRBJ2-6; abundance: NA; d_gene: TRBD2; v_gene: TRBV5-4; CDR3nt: TGTGCCAGCAGCTGGAAGGGAGGGGTTGGGGCCAACGTCCTGACTTTC; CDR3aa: CASSWKGGVGANVLTF
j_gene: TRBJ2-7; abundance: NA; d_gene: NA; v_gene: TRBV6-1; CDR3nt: TGTGCCAGCAGTGAAGCGAGGTACGAGCAGTACTTC; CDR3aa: CASSEARYEQYF
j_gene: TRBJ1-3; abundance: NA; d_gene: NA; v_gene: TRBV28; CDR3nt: TGTGCCAGCACCCCCGCAGGGACTGGAAACACCATATATTTT; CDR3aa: CASTPAGTGNTIYF
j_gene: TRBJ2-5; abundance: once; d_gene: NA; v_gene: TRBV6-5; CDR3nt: TGTGCCAGCAGTTACTCGCGACTGAAGACCCAGTACTTC; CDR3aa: CASSYSRLKTQYF
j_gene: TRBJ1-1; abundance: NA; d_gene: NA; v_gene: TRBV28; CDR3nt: TGTGCCAGCAGTTTCGGGAGGTGGTTACGGCGGGCGAACACTGAAGCTTTCTTT; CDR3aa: CASSFGRWLRRANTEAFF
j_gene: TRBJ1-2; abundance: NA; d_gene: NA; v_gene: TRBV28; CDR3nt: TGTGCCAGCAGTTTAATAAGGGGGGTTGATGGCTACACCTTC; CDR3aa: CASSLIRGVDGYTF
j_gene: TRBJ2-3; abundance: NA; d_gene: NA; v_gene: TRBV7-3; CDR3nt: TGTGCCAGCAGCTCCGCTTATATCTCTAGCACAGATACGCAGTATTTT; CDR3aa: CASSSAYISSTDTQYF
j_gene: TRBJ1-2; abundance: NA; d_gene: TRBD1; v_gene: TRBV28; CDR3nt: TGTGCCAGCAGTTCACCGTACACAGGGGAATACTATGGCTACACCTTC; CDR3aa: CASSSPYTGEYYGYTF
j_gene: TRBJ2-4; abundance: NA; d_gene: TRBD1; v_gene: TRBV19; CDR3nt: TGTGCCAGTAGTGCGGGGGACAGGGGCCATTTAGCCAAAAACATTCAGTACTTC; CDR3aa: CASSAGDRGHLAKNIQYF
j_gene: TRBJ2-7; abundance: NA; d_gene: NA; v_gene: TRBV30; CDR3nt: TGTGCCTGGAGACCGACATACTACGAGCAGTACTTC; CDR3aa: CAWRPTYYEQYF
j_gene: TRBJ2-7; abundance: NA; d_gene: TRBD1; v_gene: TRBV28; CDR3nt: TGTGCCAGCAGTCCACAGGGGGCGCGGTACGAGCAGTACTTC; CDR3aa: CASSPQGARYEQYF
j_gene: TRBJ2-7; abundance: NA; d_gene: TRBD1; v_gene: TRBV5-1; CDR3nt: TGCGCCAGCAGCAGGGGACAGTCGACCTACGAGCAGTACTTC; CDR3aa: CASSRGQSTYEQYF
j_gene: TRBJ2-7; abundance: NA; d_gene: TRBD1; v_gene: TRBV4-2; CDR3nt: TGTGCCAGCAGCCAAGGACGGACAGGGTTCTACGAGCAGTACTTC; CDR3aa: CASSQGRTGFYEQYF
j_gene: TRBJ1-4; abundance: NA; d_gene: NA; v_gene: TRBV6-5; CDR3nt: TGTGCCAGCAGGAAGGACTTGGCTGAAAAACTGTTTTTT; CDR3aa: CASRKDLAEKLFF
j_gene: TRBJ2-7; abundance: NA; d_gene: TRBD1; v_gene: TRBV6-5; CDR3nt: TGTGCCAGCAGCCCACCGGGACAGTCCCCCCACGAGCAGTACTTC; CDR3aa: CASSPPGQSPHEQYF
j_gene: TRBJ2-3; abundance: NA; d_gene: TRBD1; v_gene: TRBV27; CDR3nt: TGTGCCAGCACCCCTATCTCGACAGGGGGCACAGATACGCAGTATTTT; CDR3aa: CASTPISTGGTDTQYF
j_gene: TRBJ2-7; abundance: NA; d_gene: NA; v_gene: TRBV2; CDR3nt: TGTGCCAGCAGTGAAGAGGGACGCTCCTACGAGCAGTACTTC; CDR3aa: CASSEEGRSYEQYF
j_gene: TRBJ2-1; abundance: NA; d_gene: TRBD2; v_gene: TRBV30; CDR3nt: TGTGCCTCCCCGACTAGCGGGGCCTACAATGAGCAGTTCTTC; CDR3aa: CASPTSGAYNEQFF
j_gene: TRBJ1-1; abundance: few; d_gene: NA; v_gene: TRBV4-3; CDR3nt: TGCGCCAGCAGCCAAGGGTACGGCATTGAAGCTTTCTTT; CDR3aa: CASSQGYGIEAFF
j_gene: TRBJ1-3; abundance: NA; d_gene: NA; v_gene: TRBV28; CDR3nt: TGTGCCAGCACAGAAACAGGACAGCCTAGCTCTGGAAACACCATATATTTT; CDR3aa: CASTETGQPSSGNTIYF
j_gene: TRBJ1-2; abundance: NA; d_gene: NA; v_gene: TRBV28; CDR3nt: TGTGCCAGCAGCCTCAGAGGGGGTTTTTCTAACTATGGCTACACCTTC; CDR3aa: CASSLRGGFSNYGYTF
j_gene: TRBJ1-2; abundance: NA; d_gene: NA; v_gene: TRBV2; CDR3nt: TGTGCCAGCACCGAGTCAGACCTCTATGGCTACACCTTC; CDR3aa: CASTESDLYGYTF
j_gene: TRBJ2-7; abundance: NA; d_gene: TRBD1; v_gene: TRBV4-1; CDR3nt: TGCGCCAGCAGCCTATTTTTCCGCGACAGGGGGCGTTCCTACGAGCAGTACTTC; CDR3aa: CASSLFFRDRGRSYEQYF
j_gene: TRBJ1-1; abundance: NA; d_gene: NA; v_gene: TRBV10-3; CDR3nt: TGTGCCACCAGCTCTCAGGGCGACACTGAAGCTTTCTTT; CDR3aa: CATSSQGDTEAFF